This T cell receptor beta chain came from a study of blood T cell repertoires in COVID-19. The table came from immunoSEQ multiplex PCR; TCRdb's copy has only in-frame clones and leaves some out. The profile shows around 310,000 clones, around 89% of them singletons. This clone was found a few times. This CDR3 is built from 13 residues. The V end was cut by 7 bases, the J end by 0 bases, with 10 bases between. Looked up from germline, CDR1 is MNHEY and CDR2 is SMNVEV (reference sequence). Two consecutive negative NP/OP PCR tests, clearance, or resolved symptoms defined Cohort 3 recovery. The chain combines TRBV27 with TRBJ2-7; D possibly corresponds to TRBD2 (5 bases). The sequenced sample was PBMCs or T cells enriched from blood (not recorded which). The source is a woman in her forties who had recovered from COVID-19. CDR3 DNA sequence: TGTGCCAGCAACGGGGTCAACTCCTACGAGCAGTACTTC. Residues: CASNGVNSYEQYF.